A single sample is the source of the 5 T cell receptor beta chains below, sequenced in a study of blood T cells in healthy people across ages (dated by TCRdb to between 2015 and 2017). Libraries were made using 5' RACE. The run used an Illumina HiSeq 2500. A second PCR of roughly 6 to 11 cycles was run with a J-beta primer mix and a sample-barcoded 5' primer. TCRdb reworked the public reads: Q25 trimming with fastp, MiXCR clone assembly, productive beta chains retained. Identical CDR3 protein sequences are pooled into one entry, listed with their most common genes and DNA. Within this sample are some 890,000 distinct CDR3 sequences, with roughly 28% of them counted one time only. The top ten constitute about a tenth of the sample. These data also formed part of another study, on T cells of mothers and their children.

Sequencing was done on a sample of blood. These receptors were obtained from a woman aged 40 to 50 in good health.

This clonotype has a count of ten or more. J is TRBJ1-6 and V is TRBV10-3, with 8 bases aligning to TRBD1. This CDR3 is 17 amino acids long. V gave up 3 bases and J gave up 7 bases; unmatched junction bases: 11. Germline V gene lookup returns CDR1 ENHRY and CDR2 SYGVKD. Here the CDR3 reads CAISDVGQGFKNSPLHF. The CDR3 DNA reads TGTGCCATCAGTGATGTTGGACAGGGTTTTAAGAATTCACCCCTCCACTTT.

The J gene is TRBJ2-3, the V gene TRBV3-1; 8 bases map to TRBD2. This CDR3 spans 16 amino acids. The trim removed 0 bases at V and 5 bases at J, leaving 7 bases unmatched. CDR1 is LGHDT, CDR2 YNNKEL, per germline (reference sequence). This chain's CDR3 is CASSQERTSRGDTQYF. CDR3 nucleotides: TGTGCCAGCAGCCAAGAACGGACTAGCCGGGGAGATACGCAGTATTTT.

The chain is built from TRBV19 and TRBJ2-7; D uncertain. Germline CDR1 reads LNHDA; CDR2 reads SQIVND (reference sequence). Trimming took off 4 bases at V and 9 bases at J, with 22 bases between the two ends. This CDR3 has 15 residues. Here the CDR3 reads CASSTFLMPNLAQYF. The CDR3 region has the DNA TGTGCCAGTAGTACCTTCCTGATGCCTAACCTCGCGCAGTACTTC.

This chain connects TRBV5-6 to TRBJ1-5; TRBD1 is a possible D gene (5 bases). The CDR3 contains 15 residues. The germline gives CDR1 SGHDT, CDR2 YYEEEE. The ends were cut back, 0 bases at V and 4 bases at J, with 11 bases in the middle. CDR3 in DNA: TGTGCCAGCAGCTTGGGGGGGACTGAGAATCAGCCCCAGCATTTT. This codes for CASSLGGTENQPQHF.

This clonotype was recorded at least ten times. The chain is built from TRBV29-1 and TRBJ1-1, with TRBD1 matching 10 bases. J was trimmed by 5 bases and V by 6 bases; bases with no gene match: 12. CDR1 and CDR2 from the germline V gene are SQVTM and ANQGSEA. This CDR3 contains 15 residues. CDR3 sequence reads: CSVIRDRGSLTEAFF. The CDR3 DNA sequence: TGCAGCGTAATCCGGGACAGGGGATCGCTTACTGAAGCTTTCTTT.